Following are 19 T cell receptor beta chains from one sample sequenced in a study of lymphopenia after photon versus proton radiotherapy. Sequencing used immunoSEQ multiplex PCR; TCRdb keeps in-frame clones, though not all of them. The sample has about 33,000 clones, about 90% seen once. This material consisted of peripheral blood, taken from a patient treated with photon-based radiotherapy. These receptors all stem from a woman between 45 and 65 years old with pancreatic cancer.

As to this clone: The same CDR3 also results from other DNA sequences found in this sample. The chain employs TRBV5-1 and TRBJ2-7; no definite D call. The V and J ends lost 0 bases and 2 bases respectively, with 9 bases between them. Germline CDR1 and CDR2: SGHRS and YFSETQ. The CDR3 loop spans 14 amino acids. The DNA of the CDR3 is TGCGCCAGCAGCTTGGTGGTATCCCCCTACGAGCAGTACTTC. Translating it yields CASSLVVSPYEQYF.

The J gene is TRBJ1-1, the V gene TRBV30; D uncertain. This CDR3 region has 11 residues. Trimming stripped 2 bases from V and 7 bases from J, with 8 bases between. Germline loops: CDR1 GTSNPN, CDR2 SVGIG (reference sequence). CDR3 bases: TGTGCCTGGAGTTCACAGCTTGAAGCTTTCTTT. Protein: CAWSSQLEAFF.

The chain combines TRBV5-6 with TRBJ2-3; weak D call: TRBD2 (6 bases). Germline-derived CDR1 and CDR2 are SGHDT and YYEEEE. V was cut by 1 base and J by 5 bases, with 14 bases left in between. The CDR3 covers 15 residues. Here the CDR3 reads CASSLRRALGDTQYF. For the CDR3, the DNA is TGTGCCAGCAGCTTGCGGAGGGCCCTGGGAGATACGCAGTATTTT.

The genes are TRBV6-1 and TRBJ2-1; no clear D. From germline, CDR1 is MNHNS and CDR2 SASEGT. CDR3 length equals 15 residues. V was cut by 1 base and J by 0 bases, with 7 bases left in between. In DNA, the CDR3 is TGTGCCAGCAGTGAAGAGGAGAGCTCCTACAATGAGCAGTTCTTC. It specifies CASSEEESSYNEQFF.

This rearrangement joins TRBV19 to TRBJ1-5, with 7 bases identical to TRBD1. Per the germline V gene, CDR1 is LNHDA and CDR2 is SQIVND (reference sequence). After removal of 3 bases from V and 7 bases from J, the junction contained 9 bases not matched to a gene. The CDR3 runs to 15 residues. CDR3 protein: CASSIQTGRGQPQHF. The DNA for the CDR3 is TGTGCCAGTAGTATCCAGACAGGGAGGGGGCAGCCCCAGCATTTT.

As to this clone: The junction does not match germline at one end; this may be a read error. The V and J genes are TRBV5-4 and TRBJ2-6; maybe TRBD1 (6 bases). The CDR3 loop spans 18 amino acids. Germline-derived CDR1 and CDR2 are SGHNT and YYREEE (reference sequence). The CDR3 nucleotides are TGCGCCAGCAGCCAGAGGGAAGCAGGGGCGGCTGGGGCCAACGTCCTGACTTTC. Translating gives CASSQREAGAAGANVLTF.

The V and J genes are TRBV9 and TRBJ2-1, with 9 bases aligning to TRBD2. Unmatched junction bases numbered 4, after V lost 0 bases and J lost 3 bases. The CDR3 contains 16 residues. The germline V gene encodes CDR1 SGDLS and CDR2 YYNGEE. The CDR3 nucleotides read TGTGCCAGCAGCGTAGTAGGTAGCGGGGGCTACAATGAGCAGTTCTTC. Its protein product is CASSVVGSGGYNEQFF. Complete variable domain (other parts from reference TRBV9 and TRBJ2-1): DSGVTQTPKHLITATGQRVTLRCSPRSGDLSVYWYQQSLDQGLQFLIQYYNGEERAKGNILERFSAQQFPDLHSELNLSSLELGDSALYFCASSVVGSGGYNEQFFGPGTRLTVL.

The chain is built from TRBV9 and TRBJ2-3; no definite D call. Germline V CDR1 and CDR2: SGDLS, YYNGEE. Trimming pared 3 bases from V and 0 bases from J, leaving 14 bases between. This CDR3 has 16 amino acids. The CDR3: CASSEARGSSTDTQYF. CDR3 coding DNA: TGTGCCAGCAGCGAGGCGAGAGGCAGTAGCACAGATACGCAGTATTTT.

This clone was recorded only once. The chain combines TRBV11-2 with TRBJ2-5; no clear D. The CDR3 loop spans 16 amino acids. Germline loops: CDR1 SGHAT, CDR2 FQNNGV. The ends were cut back, 5 bases at V and 3 bases at J, with 19 bases in the middle. The CDR3 DNA sequence: TGTGCCAGCAGCCGCAGTTCGGGCGTAAGGGAAGAGACCCAGTACTTC. This gives the protein CASSRSSGVREETQYF.

The rearrangement joins TRBV7-2 to TRBJ2-7; the match to TRBD2 covers 8 bases. The CDR3 has 15 amino acids. CDR1 and CDR2 (germline): SGHTA, FQGNSA. V was pared by 4 bases and J by 3 bases, with 8 bases of the junction left unmatched. CDR3 DNA sequence: TGTGCCAGCAGCTCCGGGGGGACTAGATACTACGAGCAGTACTTC. It codes for CASSSGGTRYYEQYF.

This clone occurred once. The rearrangement links TRBV7-2 to TRBJ2-7, with D perhaps matching TRBD1 (5 bases). The CDR3 has 15 residues. The V end lost 0 bases, the J end lost 2 bases, and 11 bases lay between the germline ends. Germline assignment: CDR1 SGHTA and CDR2 FQGNSA. This CDR3 reads CASSLAGGQTYEQYF. The CDR3 nucleotides read TGTGCCAGCAGCTTAGCGGGTGGACAAACCTACGAGCAGTACTTC. The full variable domain, its missing parts supplied by reference TRBV7-2 and TRBJ2-7, is GAGVSQSPSNKVTEKGKDVELRCDPISGHTALYWYRQSLGQGLEFLIYFQGNSAPDKSGLPSDRFSAERTGGSVSTLTIQRTQQEDSAVYLCASSLAGGQTYEQYFGPGTRLTVT.

The chain recombines TRBV11-2 with TRBJ1-2; no clear D. The germline gives CDR1 SGHAT, CDR2 FQNNGV. Trimming took off 0 bases at V and 7 bases at J, with 6 bases between the two ends. The CDR3 covers 12 residues. CDR3 residues: CASSLENTGYTF. As DNA, the CDR3 is TGTGCCAGCAGCTTAGAGAACACTGGCTACACCTTC.

This sequence joins TRBV9 and TRBJ2-1, with 8 bases fitting TRBD2. This CDR3 has 15 residues. V lost 2 bases to trimming and J lost 8 bases; unmatched junction nucleotides: 9. Per the germline V gene, CDR1 is SGDLS and CDR2 is YYNGEE. The CDR3 region has the DNA TGTGCCAGCAGCGTCGAGCGGGAGACCCCCCATGAGCAGTTCTTC. It codes for CASSVERETPHEQFF.

J is TRBJ2-5 and V is TRBV5-1, with TRBD2 matching over 12 bases. Germline CDR1 reads SGHRS; CDR2 reads YFSETQ. With V trimmed by 3 bases and J by 1 base, 10 bases remained unmatched. This CDR3 is 18 amino acids long. Written as DNA, the CDR3 is TGCGCCAGCAGCTCCGGTGCTAGCGGGAGGGCCGGCCAAGAGACCCAGTACTTC. Translated, it gives CASSSGASGRAGQETQYF.

This chain links TRBV15 with TRBJ2-7; 10 nucleotides line up with TRBD1. This CDR3 spans 14 amino acids. After removal of 1 base from V and 4 bases from J, the junction contained 1 base not matched to a gene. Germline V gene sequence: CDR1 LNHNV, CDR2 YYDKDF (reference sequence). Here the CDR3 reads CATSRGTGGYEQYF. CDR3 nucleotides: TGTGCCACCAGCAGAGGGACAGGGGGTTACGAGCAGTACTTC. The whole variable domain, remainder taken from reference TRBV15 and TRBJ2-7, is DAMVIQNPRYQVTQFGKPVTLSCSQTLNHNVMYWYQQKSSQAPKLLFHYYDKDFNNEADTPDNFQSRRPNTSFCFLDIRSPGLGDTAMYLCATSRGTGGYEQYFGPGTRLTVT.

The rearrangement uses TRBV28 and TRBJ1-2, with D perhaps matching TRBD1 (6 bases). Trimming removed 5 bases from V and 7 bases from J, with 14 bases in between. This CDR3 is built from 13 residues. The germline V gene has CDR1 MDHEN and CDR2 SYDVKM. The CDR3 here is CASSVQGQLGYTF. DNA of the CDR3: TGTGCCAGCAGTGTACAGGGTCAACTTGGCTACACCTTC.

This clone is labeled medium-sized. The V gene is TRBV2, the J gene TRBJ1-3; no definite D call. The CDR3 is 13 residues long. The ends were cut back, 6 bases at V and 11 bases at J, with 17 bases in the middle. Per germline, CDR1 SNHLY and CDR2 FYNNEI. The CDR3 spells CASREHGSFAIYF. The CDR3 coding sequence is TGTGCCAGCAGGGAACACGGTTCGTTCGCCATATATTTT.

The gene calls are TRBV4-3 and TRBJ2-3; D possibly corresponds to TRBD1 (6 bases). The CDR3 is 14 amino acids. Per the germline V gene, CDR1 is LGHNA and CDR2 is YSLEER. The germline V and J ends were trimmed by 1 base and 3 bases, with 8 bases remaining between them. The CDR3 DNA sequence: TGCGCCAGCAGCCAAGCGCAGGGGACAGATACGCAGTATTTT. Its translation: CASSQAQGTDTQYF.

The chain has TRBV7-9 and TRBJ2-1; 15 nucleotides agree with TRBD2. V dropped 5 bases and J dropped 8; count of bases not matched to a gene: 10. CDR1 is SEHNR, CDR2 FQNEAQ, per germline (reference sequence). The CDR3 covers 17 residues. The CDR3 spells CASSPRTSGRAIYEQFF. DNA for the CDR3: TGTGCCAGCAGCCCCCGGACTAGCGGGAGGGCCATCTATGAGCAGTTCTTC.